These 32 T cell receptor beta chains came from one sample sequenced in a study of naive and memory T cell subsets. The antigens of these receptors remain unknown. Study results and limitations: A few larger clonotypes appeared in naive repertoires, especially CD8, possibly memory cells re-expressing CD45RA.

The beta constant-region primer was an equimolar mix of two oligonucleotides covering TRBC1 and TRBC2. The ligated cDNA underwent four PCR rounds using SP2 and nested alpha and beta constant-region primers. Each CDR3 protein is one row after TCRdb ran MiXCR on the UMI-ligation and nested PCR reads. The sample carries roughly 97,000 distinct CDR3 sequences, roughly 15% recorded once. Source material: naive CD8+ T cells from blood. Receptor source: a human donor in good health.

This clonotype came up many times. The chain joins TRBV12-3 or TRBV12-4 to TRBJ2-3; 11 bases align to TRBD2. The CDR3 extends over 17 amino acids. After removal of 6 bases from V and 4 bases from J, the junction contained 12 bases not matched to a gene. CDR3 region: CASRRPGVAGGADTQYF. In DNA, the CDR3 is TGTGCCAGCAGAAGACCTGGAGTAGCGGGGGGGGCAGATACGCAGTATTTT.

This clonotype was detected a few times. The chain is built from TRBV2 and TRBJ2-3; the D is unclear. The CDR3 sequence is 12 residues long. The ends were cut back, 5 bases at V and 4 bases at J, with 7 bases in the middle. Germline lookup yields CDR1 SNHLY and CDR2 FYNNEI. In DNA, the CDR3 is TGTGCCAGCAGTCCTGATCCAGATACGCAGTATTTT. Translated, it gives CASSPDPDTQYF.

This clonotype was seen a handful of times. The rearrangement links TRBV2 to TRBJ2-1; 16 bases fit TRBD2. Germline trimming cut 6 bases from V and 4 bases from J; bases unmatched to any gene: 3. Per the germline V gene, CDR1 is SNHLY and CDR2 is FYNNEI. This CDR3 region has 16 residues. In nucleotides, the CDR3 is TGTGCCAGCAGGGGACTAGCGGGAGGGGGATACAATGAGCAGTTCTTC. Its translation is CASRGLAGGGYNEQFF.

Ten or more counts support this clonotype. The CDR3 nucleotides read TGTGCCAGCAGCCACCGTTTGGCTAGCGGCGGGAGGAATGAGCAGTTCTTC. The encoded protein is CASSHRLASGGRNEQFF. J is TRBJ2-1 and V is TRBV4-2; 8 nucleotides line up with TRBD2. The V segment lost 3 bases and the J segment 7 bases; nucleotides outside the gene matches: 14. Per the germline V gene, CDR1 is LGHNA and CDR2 is YNFKEQ. The CDR3 length is 17 residues.

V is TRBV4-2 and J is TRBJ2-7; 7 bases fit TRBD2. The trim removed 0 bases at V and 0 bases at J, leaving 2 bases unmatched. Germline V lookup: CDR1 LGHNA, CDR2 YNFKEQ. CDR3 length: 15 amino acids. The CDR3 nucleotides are TGTGCCAGCAGCCAAGAGTGGACTAGCTCCTACGAGCAGTACTTC. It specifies CASSQEWTSSYEQYF.

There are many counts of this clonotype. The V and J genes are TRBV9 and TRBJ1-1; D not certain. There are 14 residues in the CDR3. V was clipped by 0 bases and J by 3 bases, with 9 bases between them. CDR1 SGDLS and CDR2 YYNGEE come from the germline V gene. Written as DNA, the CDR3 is TGTGCCAGCAGCGTAGTTGGTTCAGACACTGAAGCTTTCTTT. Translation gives CASSVVGSDTEAFF.

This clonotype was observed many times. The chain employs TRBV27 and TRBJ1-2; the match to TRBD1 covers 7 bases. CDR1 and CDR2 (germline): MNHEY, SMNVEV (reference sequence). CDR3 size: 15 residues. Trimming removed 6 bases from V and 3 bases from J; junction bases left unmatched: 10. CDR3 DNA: TGTGCCAGCAGGGTCCTGGCAGGGGGTGACTATGGCTACACCTTC. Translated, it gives CASRVLAGGDYGYTF.

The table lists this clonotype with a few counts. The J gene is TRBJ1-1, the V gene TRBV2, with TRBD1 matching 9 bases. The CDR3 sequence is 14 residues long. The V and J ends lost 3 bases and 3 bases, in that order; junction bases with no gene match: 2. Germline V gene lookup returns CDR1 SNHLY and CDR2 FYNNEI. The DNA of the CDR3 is TGTGCCAGCAGTGAGCGACAGGGGGACACTGAAGCTTTCTTT. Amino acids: CASSERQGDTEAFF.

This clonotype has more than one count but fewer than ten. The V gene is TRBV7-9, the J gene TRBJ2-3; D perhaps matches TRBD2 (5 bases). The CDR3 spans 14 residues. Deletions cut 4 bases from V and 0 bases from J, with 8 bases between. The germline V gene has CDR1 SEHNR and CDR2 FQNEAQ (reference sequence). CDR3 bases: TGTGCCAGCAGCTATCCGGGGAGCACAGATACGCAGTATTTT. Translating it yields CASSYPGSTDTQYF. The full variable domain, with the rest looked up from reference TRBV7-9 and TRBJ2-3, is DTGVSQNPRHKITKRGQNVTFRCDPISEHNRLYWYRQTLGQGPEFLTYFQNEAQLEKSRLLSDRFSAERPKGSFSTLEIQRTEQGDSAMYLCASSYPGSTDTQYFGPGTRLTVL.

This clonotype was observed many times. CDR3 DNA: TGCAGCGTTCAGGGGGGGAACACTGAAGCTTTCTTT. Its translation: CSVQGGNTEAFF. V usage is TRBV29-1 and J usage is TRBJ1-1, with TRBD1 matching 7 bases. V trimming: 5 bases; J trimming: 1 base; junction bases outside the gene matches: 1. Germline CDR1 and CDR2: SQVTM and ANQGSEA. CDR3 length: 12 amino acids.

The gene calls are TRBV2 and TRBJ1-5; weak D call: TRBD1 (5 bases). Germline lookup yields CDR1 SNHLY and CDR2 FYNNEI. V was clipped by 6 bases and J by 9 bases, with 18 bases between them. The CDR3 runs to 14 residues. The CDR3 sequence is CASRDWTERGPQHF. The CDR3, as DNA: TGTGCCAGCAGGGACTGGACTGAAAGGGGGCCCCAGCATTTT.

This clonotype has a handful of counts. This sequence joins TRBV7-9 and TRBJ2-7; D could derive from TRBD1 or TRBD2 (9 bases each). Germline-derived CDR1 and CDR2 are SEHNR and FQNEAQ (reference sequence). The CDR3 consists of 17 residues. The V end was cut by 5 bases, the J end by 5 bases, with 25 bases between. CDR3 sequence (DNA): TGTGCCAGCAGCATCGGGACAGGGACTAGCATAGGGGACGAGCAGTACTTC. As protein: CASSIGTGTSIGDEQYF. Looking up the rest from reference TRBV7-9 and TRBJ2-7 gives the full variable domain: DTGVSQNPRHKITKRGQNVTFRCDPISEHNRLYWYRQTLGQGPEFLTYFQNEAQLEKSRLLSDRFSAERPKGSFSTLEIQRTEQGDSAMYLCASSIGTGTSIGDEQYFGPGTRLTVT.

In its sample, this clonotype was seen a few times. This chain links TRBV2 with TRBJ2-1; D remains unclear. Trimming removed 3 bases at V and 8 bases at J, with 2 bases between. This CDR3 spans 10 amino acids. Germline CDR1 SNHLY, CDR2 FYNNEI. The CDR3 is CASSDHEQFF. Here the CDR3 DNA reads TGTGCCAGCAGTGATCATGAGCAGTTCTTC.

This CDR3 reads CASSLRDRPNQPQHF. The CDR3 bases are TGTGCCAGCAGTCTTCGGGACAGGCCAAATCAGCCCCAGCATTTT. The rearrangement links TRBV2 to TRBJ1-5, with 8 bases aligning to TRBD1. CDR1 is SNHLY and CDR2 is FYNNEI in the germline V gene. The CDR3 is made up of 15 amino acids. The V gene end was trimmed by 5 bases and the J gene end by 4 bases; junction bases not matched to a gene: 7.

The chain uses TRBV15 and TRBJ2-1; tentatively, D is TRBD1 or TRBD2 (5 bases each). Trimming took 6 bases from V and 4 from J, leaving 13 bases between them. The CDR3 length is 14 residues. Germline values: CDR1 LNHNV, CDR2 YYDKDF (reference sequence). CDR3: CATRTWGPYNEQFF. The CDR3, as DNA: TGTGCCACCAGGACCTGGGGACCATACAATGAGCAGTTCTTC.

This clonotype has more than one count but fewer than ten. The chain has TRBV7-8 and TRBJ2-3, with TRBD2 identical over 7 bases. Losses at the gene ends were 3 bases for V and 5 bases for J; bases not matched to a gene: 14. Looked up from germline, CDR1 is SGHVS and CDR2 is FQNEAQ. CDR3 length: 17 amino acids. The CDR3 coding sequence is TGTGCCAGCAGCTTCCGCCTTAGCGGGCCACTTGAAGATACGCAGTATTTT. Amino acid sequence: CASSFRLSGPLEDTQYF.

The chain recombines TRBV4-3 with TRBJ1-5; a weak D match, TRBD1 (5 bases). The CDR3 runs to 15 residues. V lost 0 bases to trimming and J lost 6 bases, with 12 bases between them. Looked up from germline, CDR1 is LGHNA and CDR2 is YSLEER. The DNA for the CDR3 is TGCGCCAGCAGCCAAGATGTGGCAGGGATTCAGCCCCAGCATTTT. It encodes CASSQDVAGIQPQHF.

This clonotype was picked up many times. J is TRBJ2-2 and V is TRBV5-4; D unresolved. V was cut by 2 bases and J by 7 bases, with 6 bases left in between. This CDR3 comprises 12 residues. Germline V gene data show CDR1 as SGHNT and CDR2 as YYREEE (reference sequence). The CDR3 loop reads CASSFMGGELFF. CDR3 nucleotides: TGTGCCAGCAGCTTTATGGGCGGGGAGCTGTTTTTT.

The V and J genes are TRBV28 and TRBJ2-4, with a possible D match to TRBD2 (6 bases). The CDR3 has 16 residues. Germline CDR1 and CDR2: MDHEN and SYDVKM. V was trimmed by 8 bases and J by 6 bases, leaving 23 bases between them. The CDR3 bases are TGTGCCAGCTCCCCGTTCCCGGGACTTGACCTAAACATTCAGTACTTC. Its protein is CASSPFPGLDLNIQYF.

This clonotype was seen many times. Written as DNA, the CDR3 is TGCGCCAGCAGCCAAGTTGCCGGGGGCTACAATGAGCAGTTCTTC. Translated, it gives CASSQVAGGYNEQFF. The gene calls are TRBV4-3 and TRBJ2-1; D is possibly TRBD2 (6 bases). The CDR3 extends over 15 amino acids. Looked up from germline, CDR1 is LGHNA and CDR2 is YSLEER. The V end was cut by 1 base, the J end by 3 bases, with 10 bases between.

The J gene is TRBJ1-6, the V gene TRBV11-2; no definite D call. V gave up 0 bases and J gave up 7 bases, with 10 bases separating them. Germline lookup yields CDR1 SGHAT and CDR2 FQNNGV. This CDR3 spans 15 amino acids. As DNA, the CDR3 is TGTGCCAGCAGCTTAGACGGCGTCCTAAATTCACCCCTCCACTTT. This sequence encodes CASSLDGVLNSPLHF.

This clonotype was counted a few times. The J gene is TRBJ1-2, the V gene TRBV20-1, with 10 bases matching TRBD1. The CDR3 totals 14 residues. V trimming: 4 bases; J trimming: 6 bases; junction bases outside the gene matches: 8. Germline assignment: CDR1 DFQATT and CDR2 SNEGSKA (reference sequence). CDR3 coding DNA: TGCAGTGCTAACCGACAGGGGGCCAGAAATGGCTACACCTTC. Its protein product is CSANRQGARNGYTF.

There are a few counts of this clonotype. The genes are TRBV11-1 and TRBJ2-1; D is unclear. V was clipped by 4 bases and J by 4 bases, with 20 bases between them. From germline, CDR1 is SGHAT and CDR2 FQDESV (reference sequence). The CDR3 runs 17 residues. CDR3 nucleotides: TGTGCCAGCAGCTCCAACGACCTAGTTCTCAAGTACAATGAGCAGTTCTTC. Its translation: CASSSNDLVLKYNEQFF. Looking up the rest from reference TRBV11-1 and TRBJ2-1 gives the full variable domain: EAEVAQSPRYKITEKSQAVAFWCDPISGHATLYWYRQILGQGPELLVQFQDESVVDDSQLPKDRFSAERLKGVDSTLKIQPAELGDSAMYLCASSSNDLVLKYNEQFFGPGTRLTVL.

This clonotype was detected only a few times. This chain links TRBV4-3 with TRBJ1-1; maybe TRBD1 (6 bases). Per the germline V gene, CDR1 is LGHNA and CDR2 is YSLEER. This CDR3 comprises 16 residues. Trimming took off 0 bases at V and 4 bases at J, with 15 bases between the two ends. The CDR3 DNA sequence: TGCGCCAGCAGCCAAGACGCCGACAGGCGAAGCACTGAAGCTTTCTTT. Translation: CASSQDADRRSTEAFF.

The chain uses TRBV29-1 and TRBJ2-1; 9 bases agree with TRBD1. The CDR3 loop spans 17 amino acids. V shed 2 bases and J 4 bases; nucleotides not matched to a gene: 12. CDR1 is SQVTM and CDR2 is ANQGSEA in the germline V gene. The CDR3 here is CSVETGGPEADYNEQFF. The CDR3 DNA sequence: TGCAGCGTTGAAACAGGGGGCCCAGAGGCGGATTACAATGAGCAGTTCTTC.

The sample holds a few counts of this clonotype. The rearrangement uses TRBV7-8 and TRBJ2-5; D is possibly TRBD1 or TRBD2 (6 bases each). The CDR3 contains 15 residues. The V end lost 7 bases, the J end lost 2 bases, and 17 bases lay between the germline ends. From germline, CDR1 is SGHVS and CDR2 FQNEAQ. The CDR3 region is CASTSGDNQQETQYF. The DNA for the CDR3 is TGTGCCAGCACCTCGGGGGACAACCAACAAGAGACCCAGTACTTC.

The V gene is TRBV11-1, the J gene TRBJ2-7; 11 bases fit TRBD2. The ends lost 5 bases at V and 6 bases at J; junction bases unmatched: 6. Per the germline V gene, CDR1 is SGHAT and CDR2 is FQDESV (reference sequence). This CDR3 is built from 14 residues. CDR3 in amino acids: CASSPLAGEGEQYF. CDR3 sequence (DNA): TGTGCCAGCAGCCCACTAGCGGGAGAGGGCGAGCAGTACTTC.

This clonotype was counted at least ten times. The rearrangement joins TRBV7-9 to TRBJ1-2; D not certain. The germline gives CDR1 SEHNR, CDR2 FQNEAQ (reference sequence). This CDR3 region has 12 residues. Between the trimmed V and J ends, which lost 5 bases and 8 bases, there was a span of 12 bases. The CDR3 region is CASSPAGLGYTF. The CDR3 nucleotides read TGTGCCAGCAGCCCCGCGGGGTTAGGCTACACCTTC. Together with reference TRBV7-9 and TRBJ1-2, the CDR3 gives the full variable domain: DTGVSQNPRHKITKRGQNVTFRCDPISEHNRLYWYRQTLGQGPEFLTYFQNEAQLEKSRLLSDRFSAERPKGSFSTLEIQRTEQGDSAMYLCASSPAGLGYTFGSGTRLTVV.

CDR3 protein: CASSTRTSGGTQYF. CDR3 sequence (DNA): TGTGCCAGCAGCACCCGGACTAGCGGTGGGACCCAGTACTTC. The chain carries TRBV7-6 and TRBJ2-5, with 10 bases fitting TRBD2. Trimming took 5 bases from V and 7 from J; bases not matched to a gene: 7. The CDR3 is 14 amino acids. CDR1 SGHVS and CDR2 FNYEAQ come from the germline V gene. Looking up the rest from reference TRBV7-6 and TRBJ2-5 gives the full variable domain: GAGVSQSPRYKVTKRGQDVALRCDPISGHVSLYWYRQALGQGPEFLTYFNYEAQQDKSGLPNDRFSAERPEGSISTLTIQRTEQRDSAMYRCASSTRTSGGTQYFGPGTRLLVL.

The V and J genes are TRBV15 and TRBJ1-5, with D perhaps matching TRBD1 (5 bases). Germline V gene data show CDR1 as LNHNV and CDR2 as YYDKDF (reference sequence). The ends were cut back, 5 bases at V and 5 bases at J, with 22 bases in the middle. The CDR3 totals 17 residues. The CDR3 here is CATSETGTLSLHQPQHF. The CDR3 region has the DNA TGTGCCACCAGCGAAACCGGGACCCTATCACTTCATCAGCCCCAGCATTTT. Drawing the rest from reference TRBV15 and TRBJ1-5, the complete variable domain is DAMVIQNPRYQVTQFGKPVTLSCSQTLNHNVMYWYQQKSSQAPKLLFHYYDKDFNNEADTPDNFQSRRPNTSFCFLDIRSPGLGDTAMYLCATSETGTLSLHQPQHFGDGTRLSIL.

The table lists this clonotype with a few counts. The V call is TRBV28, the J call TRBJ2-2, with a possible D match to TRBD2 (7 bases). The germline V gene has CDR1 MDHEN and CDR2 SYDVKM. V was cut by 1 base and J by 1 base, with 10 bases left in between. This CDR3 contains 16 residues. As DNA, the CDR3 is TGTGCCAGCAGTTTATACGGGGGGCGGAACACCGGGGAGCTGTTTTTT. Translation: CASSLYGGRNTGELFF.

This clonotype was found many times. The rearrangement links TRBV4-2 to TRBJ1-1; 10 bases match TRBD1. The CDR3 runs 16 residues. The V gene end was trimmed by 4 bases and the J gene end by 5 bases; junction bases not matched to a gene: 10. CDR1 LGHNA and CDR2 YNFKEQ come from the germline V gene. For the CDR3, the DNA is TGTGCCAGCAGCCTCCGGACAGGGGGATCCTGGACTGAAGCTTTCTTT. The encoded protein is CASSLRTGGSWTEAFF.